One sample yielded the 19 T cell receptor beta chains listed below, sequenced in a study of blood T cell repertoires in COVID-19. Data came from immunoSEQ multiplex PCR; TCRdb stores just in-frame clones and leaves some out. The repertoire holds roughly 99,000 clones, with about 80% as singletons. Input material: peripheral blood. These TCRs come from a man in his 70s with acute or convalescent COVID-19.

The chain joins TRBV3-1 (or the pseudogene TRBV3-2) to TRBJ2-7, with TRBD1 matching 8 bases. With V trimmed by 1 base and J by 2 bases, 13 bases remained unmatched. Germline-derived CDR1 and CDR2 are LGHDT and YNNKEL (reference sequence). The length of the CDR3 is 18 residues. Here the CDR3 reads CASSQGGKAGGLTYEQYF. The CDR3 DNA sequence: TGTGCCAGCAGCCAAGGAGGGAAGGCAGGGGGCTTAACCTACGAGCAGTACTTC.

This chain uses TRBV6-5 with TRBJ1-1; D is possibly TRBD1 (6 bases). The CDR3 is 13 residues long. Germline-derived CDR1 and CDR2 are MNHEY and SVGAGI. V gave up 6 bases and J gave up 4 bases, with 12 bases separating them. The DNA for the CDR3 is TGTGCCAGCAGCCCCGGGACATTCACTGAAGCTTTCTTT. Translation: CASSPGTFTEAFF.

The chain couples TRBV9 to TRBJ1-6; TRBD1 agrees at 8 bases. The V and J ends lost 0 bases and 11 bases, in that order; junction bases with no gene match: 13. The CDR3 has 17 amino acids. Per the germline V gene, CDR1 is SGDLS and CDR2 is YYNGEE. The CDR3 DNA reads TGTGCCAGCAGCGTAGAGTCAGGGGGCCCTTTGGGGACACCCCTCCACTTT. Protein: CASSVESGGPLGTPLHF.

The chain has TRBV6-2 or TRBV6-3 and TRBJ1-4; D call uncertain. This CDR3 spans 15 amino acids. The V gene lost 2 bases and the J gene lost 6 bases, with 13 bases spanning the gap. Germline CDR1 reads MNHEY; CDR2 reads SVGEGT. The CDR3 here is CASSYGRFTYEKLFF. CDR3 DNA sequence: TGTGCCAGCAGTTACGGGAGGTTTACATATGAAAAACTGTTTTTT.

This sequence joins TRBV20-1 and TRBJ1-2; D not resolved. The ends were cut back, 4 bases at V and 4 bases at J, with 7 bases in the middle. Germline V gene data show CDR1 as DFQATT and CDR2 as SNEGSKA (reference sequence). The CDR3 sequence is 11 residues long. The CDR3, as DNA: TGCAGTGCTAACAGAGCCTATGGCTACACCTTC. Translated: CSANRAYGYTF.

This chain connects TRBV12-3 or TRBV12-4 to TRBJ2-7, with 7 positions matching TRBD1. V lost 3 bases to trimming and J lost 6 bases; unmatched junction nucleotides: 5. The CDR3 runs to 13 residues. In nucleotides, the CDR3 is TGTGCCAGCAGTTTGGGGACAGCCTCCGAGCAGTACTTC. Protein product: CASSLGTASEQYF.

The chain joins TRBV5-1 to TRBJ1-1, with 8 positions matching TRBD1. This CDR3 has 12 amino acids. Germline V CDR1 and CDR2: SGHRS, YFSETQ. The V and J ends lost 0 bases and 10 bases, in that order; junction bases with no gene match: 2. The CDR3 DNA is TGCGCCAGCAGCTTGGGGACAGGGATAGCTTTCTTT. Translated: CASSLGTGIAFF.

This chain connects TRBV18 to TRBJ2-1; perhaps TRBD1 as D (6 bases). The CDR3 has 15 amino acids. Germline CDR1 KGHSH, CDR2 LQKENI. The ends were cut back, 4 bases at V and 6 bases at J, with 16 bases in the middle. DNA of the CDR3: TGTGCCAGCTCACTGACCGGGACAAGCCCCAATGAGCAGTTCTTC. It encodes CASSLTGTSPNEQFF.

The chain recombines TRBV5-1 with TRBJ1-1; no reliable D call. Trimming took off 5 bases at V and 4 bases at J, with 12 bases between the two ends. Germline-derived CDR1 and CDR2 are SGHRS and YFSETQ. The CDR3 consists of 13 residues. The CDR3 protein is CASSEGRGTEAFF. The CDR3 DNA follows: TGCGCCAGCAGTGAGGGTAGAGGCACTGAAGCTTTCTTT.

Worth noting for this clone: This CDR3 is also generated by other DNA sequences in the sample. The chain joins TRBV11-2 to TRBJ1-5; a weak D match, TRBD1 (5 bases). Trimming pared 6 bases from V and 4 bases from J, leaving 10 bases between. The CDR3 is made up of 13 amino acids. The germline V gene encodes CDR1 SGHAT and CDR2 FQNNGV. The CDR3 DNA reads as TGTGCCAGCAGTAAACAGGAGAATCAGCCCCAGCATTTT. Translation gives CASSKQENQPQHF. The whole variable domain, remainder taken from reference TRBV11-2 and TRBJ1-5, is EAGVAQSPRYKIIEKRQSVAFWCNPISGHATLYWYQQILGQGPKLLIQFQNNGVVDDSQLPKDRFSAERLKGVDSTLKIQPAKLEDSAVYLCASSKQENQPQHFGDGTRLSIL.

The chain carries TRBV27 and TRBJ1-3; D unclear. Germline CDR1 is MNHEY and CDR2 is SMNVEV (reference sequence). V was shortened by 5 bases and J by 1 base, with 9 bases between the two germline ends. The CDR3 spans 14 residues. The CDR3 DNA reads as TGTGCCAGCAGTACACAAAAATCTGGAAACACCATATATTTT. It encodes CASSTQKSGNTIYF.

V usage is TRBV19 and J usage is TRBJ2-5, with 7 bases that match TRBD2. J gave up 2 bases and V 6 bases, and 3 bases lay outside the gene matches. This CDR3 spans 13 amino acids. The germline V gene has CDR1 LNHDA and CDR2 SQIVND (reference sequence). CDR3 DNA: TGTGCCAGTAGACCGGGACTACAAGAGACCCAGTACTTC. Its protein is CASRPGLQETQYF.

The chain recombines TRBV5-6 with TRBJ1-2; 11 bases line up with TRBD1. This CDR3 spans 16 amino acids. Unmatched junction bases numbered 11, after V lost 5 bases and J lost 5 bases. Germline V lookup: CDR1 SGHDT, CDR2 YYEEEE. CDR3 nucleotides: TGTGCCAGCAGTTTTCCGGGACAGGGGGTTCCATATGGCTACACCTTC. Protein sequence: CASSFPGQGVPYGYTF.

In its sample, this clone was seen a few times. The chain has TRBV2 and TRBJ2-7; TRBD1 is a possible D gene (6 bases). The V end was cut by 4 bases, the J end by 6 bases, with 13 bases between. Germline V gene sequence: CDR1 SNHLY, CDR2 FYNNEI. This CDR3 has 13 amino acids. For the CDR3, the DNA is TGTGCCAGCAGTGTGGGACAAAGAAGCGAGCAGTACTTC. This gives the protein CASSVGQRSEQYF.

Only one count was recorded for this clone. The chain has TRBV6-4 and TRBJ1-5, with a possible D match to TRBD1 (5 bases). V shed 6 bases and J shed 2 bases, with 11 bases lying between them. This CDR3 comprises 14 residues. CDR1 and CDR2 (germline): MRHNA, SNTAGT. CDR3 loop: CASSPQGGNQPQHF. The CDR3 DNA reads as TGTGCCAGCAGCCCCCAGGGCGGCAATCAGCCCCAGCATTTT.

CDR3 loop: CASSLPRNRGLNTEAFF. The CDR3 nucleotides are TGTGCCAGCAGCCTACCGAGGAACAGGGGCTTGAACACTGAAGCTTTCTTT. The chain combines TRBV5-6 with TRBJ1-1; 7 positions agree with TRBD1. With V trimmed by 4 bases and J by 0 bases, 12 bases remained unmatched. The CDR3 covers 17 residues. CDR1 is SGHDT, CDR2 YYEEEE, per germline.

The chain has TRBV20-1 and TRBJ1-5, with a tentative D call TRBD1 (5 bases). In germline, CDR1 is DFQATT, CDR2 SNEGSKA (reference sequence). The CDR3 sequence is 14 residues long. The V end lost 5 bases, the J end lost 3 bases, and 14 bases lay between the germline ends. This chain's CDR3 is CSAGESGVNQPQHF. In DNA form, the CDR3 reads TGCAGTGCTGGTGAGTCGGGGGTCAATCAGCCCCAGCATTTT.

The CDR3 is CASSLSRTFNQPQHF. CDR3 sequence (DNA): TGTGCCAGCAGCTTGAGCAGGACTTTCAATCAGCCCCAGCATTTT. This chain uses TRBV5-8 with TRBJ1-5; D not resolved. Germline V gene data show CDR1 as SGHTS and CDR2 as YDEGEE. This CDR3 is 15 amino acids long. V lost 1 base and J lost 3, with 11 bases in between.

In its sample, this clone was seen a few times. The rearrangement links TRBV27 to TRBJ1-3; D remains unclear. V shed 1 base and J shed 0 bases, with 7 bases lying between them. The CDR3 extends over 15 amino acids. The germline V gene encodes CDR1 MNHEY and CDR2 SMNVEV (reference sequence). CDR3 residues: CASSLYGFSGNTIYF. The CDR3 bases are TGTGCCAGCAGTTTATACGGGTTCTCTGGAAACACCATATATTTT.